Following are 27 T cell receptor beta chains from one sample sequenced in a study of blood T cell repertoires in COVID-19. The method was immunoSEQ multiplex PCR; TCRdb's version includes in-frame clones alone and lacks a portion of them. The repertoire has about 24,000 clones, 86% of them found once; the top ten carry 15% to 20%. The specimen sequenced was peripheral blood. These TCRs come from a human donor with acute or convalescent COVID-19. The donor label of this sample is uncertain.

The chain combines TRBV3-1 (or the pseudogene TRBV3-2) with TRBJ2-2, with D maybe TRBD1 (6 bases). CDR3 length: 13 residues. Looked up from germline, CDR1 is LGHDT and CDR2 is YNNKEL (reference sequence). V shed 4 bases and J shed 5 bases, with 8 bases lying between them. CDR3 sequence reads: CASSLRGTGELFF. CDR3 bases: TGTGCCAGCAGCCTGAGGGGGACCGGGGAGCTGTTTTTT.

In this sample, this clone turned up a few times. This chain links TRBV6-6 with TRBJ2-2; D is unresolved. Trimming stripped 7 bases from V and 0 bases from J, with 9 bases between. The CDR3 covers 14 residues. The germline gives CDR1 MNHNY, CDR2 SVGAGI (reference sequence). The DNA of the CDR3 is TGTGCCAGCACCCACAGTCCGAACACCGGGGAGCTGTTTTTT. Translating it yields CASTHSPNTGELFF.

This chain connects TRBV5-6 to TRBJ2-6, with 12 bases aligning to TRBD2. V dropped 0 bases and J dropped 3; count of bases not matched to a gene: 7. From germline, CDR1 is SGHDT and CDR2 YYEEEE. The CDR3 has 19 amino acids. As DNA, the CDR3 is TGTGCCAGCAGCTTGGCTAGCGGGGGGGCCCTCCGTGGGGCCAACGTCCTGACTTTC. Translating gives CASSLASGGALRGANVLTF.

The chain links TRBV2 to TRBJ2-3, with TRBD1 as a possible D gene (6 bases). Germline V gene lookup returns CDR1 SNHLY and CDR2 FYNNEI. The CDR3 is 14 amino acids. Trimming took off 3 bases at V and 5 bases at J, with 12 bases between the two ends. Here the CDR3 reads CASSDAQGKDTQYF. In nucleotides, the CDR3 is TGTGCCAGCAGTGACGCGCAGGGGAAAGATACGCAGTATTTT.

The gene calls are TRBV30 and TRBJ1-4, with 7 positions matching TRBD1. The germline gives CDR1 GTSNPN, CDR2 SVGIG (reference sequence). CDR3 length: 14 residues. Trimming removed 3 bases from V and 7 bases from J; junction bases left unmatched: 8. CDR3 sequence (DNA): TGTGCCTGGAGCGGGACAGTCTGGGGTGAAAAACTGTTTTTT. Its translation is CAWSGTVWGEKLFF.

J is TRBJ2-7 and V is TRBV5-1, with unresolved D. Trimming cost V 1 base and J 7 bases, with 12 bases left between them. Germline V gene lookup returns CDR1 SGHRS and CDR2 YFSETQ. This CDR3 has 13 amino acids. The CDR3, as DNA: TGCGCCAGCAGCTTGAGCTCAGGCTTTGAGCAGTACTTC. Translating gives CASSLSSGFEQYF.

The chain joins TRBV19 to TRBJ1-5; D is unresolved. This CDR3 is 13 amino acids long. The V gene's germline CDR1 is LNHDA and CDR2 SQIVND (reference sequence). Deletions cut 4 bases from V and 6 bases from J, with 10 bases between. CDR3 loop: CASSRETAQPQHF. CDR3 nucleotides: TGTGCCAGTAGTAGGGAGACCGCTCAGCCCCAGCATTTT.

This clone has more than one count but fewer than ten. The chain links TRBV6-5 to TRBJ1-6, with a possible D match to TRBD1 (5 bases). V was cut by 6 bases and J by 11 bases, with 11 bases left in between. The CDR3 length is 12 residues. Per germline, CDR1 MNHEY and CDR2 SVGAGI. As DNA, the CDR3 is TGTGCCAGCAGGTCGACGGGGGCACCCCTCCACTTT. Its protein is CASRSTGAPLHF.

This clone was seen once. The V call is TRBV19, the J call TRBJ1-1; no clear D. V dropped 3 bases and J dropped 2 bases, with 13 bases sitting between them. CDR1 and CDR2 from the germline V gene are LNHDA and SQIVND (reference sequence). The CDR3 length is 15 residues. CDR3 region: CASSMADGRNTEAFF. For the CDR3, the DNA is TGTGCCAGTAGTATGGCAGATGGGAGAAACACTGAAGCTTTCTTT.

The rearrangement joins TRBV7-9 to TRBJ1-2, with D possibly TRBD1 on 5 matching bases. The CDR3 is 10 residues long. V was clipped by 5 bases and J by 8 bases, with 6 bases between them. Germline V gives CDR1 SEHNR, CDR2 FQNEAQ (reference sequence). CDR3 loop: CASSAGGYTF. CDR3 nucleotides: TGTGCCAGCAGCGCAGGGGGCTACACCTTC.

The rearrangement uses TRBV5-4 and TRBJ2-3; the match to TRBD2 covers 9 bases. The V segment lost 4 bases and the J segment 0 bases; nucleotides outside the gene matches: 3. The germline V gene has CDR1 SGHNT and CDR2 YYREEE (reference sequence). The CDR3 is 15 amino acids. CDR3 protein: CASSRSGGSTDTQYF. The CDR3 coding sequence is TGTGCCAGCAGCCGTAGCGGGGGTAGCACAGATACGCAGTATTTT.

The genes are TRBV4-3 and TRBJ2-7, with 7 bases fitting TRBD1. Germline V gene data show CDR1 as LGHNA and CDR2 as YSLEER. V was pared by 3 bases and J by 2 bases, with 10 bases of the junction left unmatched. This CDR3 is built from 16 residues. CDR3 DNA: TGCGCCAGCAGCCACGCCCGGACAGGTCCCCCCTACGAGCAGTACTTC. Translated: CASSHARTGPPYEQYF.

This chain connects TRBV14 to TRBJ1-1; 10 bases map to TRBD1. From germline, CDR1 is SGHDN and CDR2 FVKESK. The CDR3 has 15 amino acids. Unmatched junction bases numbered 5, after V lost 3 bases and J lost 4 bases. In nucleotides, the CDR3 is TGTGCCAGCAGCCAGGTGACAGGGGGCGGCACTGAAGCTTTCTTT. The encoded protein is CASSQVTGGGTEAFF. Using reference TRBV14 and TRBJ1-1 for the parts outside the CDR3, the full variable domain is EAGVTQFPSHSVIEKGQTVTLRCDPISGHDNLYWYRRVMGKEIKFLLHFVKESKQDESGMPNNRFLAERTGGTYSTLKVQPAELEDSGVYFCASSQVTGGGTEAFFGQGTRLTVV.

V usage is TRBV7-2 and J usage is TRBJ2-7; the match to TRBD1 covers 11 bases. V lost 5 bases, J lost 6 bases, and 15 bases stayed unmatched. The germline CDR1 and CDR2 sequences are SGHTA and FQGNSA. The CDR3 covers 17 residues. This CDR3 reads CASSTGPPGTGGGEQYF. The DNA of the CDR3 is TGTGCCAGCAGCACTGGTCCTCCCGGGACAGGGGGTGGCGAGCAGTACTTC. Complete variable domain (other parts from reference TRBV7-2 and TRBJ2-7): GAGVSQSPSNKVTEKGKDVELRCDPISGHTALYWYRQSLGQGLEFLIYFQGNSAPDKSGLPSDRFSAERTGGSVSTLTIQRTQQEDSAVYLCASSTGPPGTGGGEQYFGPGTRLTVT.

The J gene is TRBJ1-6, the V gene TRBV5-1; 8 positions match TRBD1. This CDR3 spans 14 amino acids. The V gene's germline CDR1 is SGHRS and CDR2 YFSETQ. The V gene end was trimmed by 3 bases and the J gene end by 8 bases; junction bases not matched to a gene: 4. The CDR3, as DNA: TGCGCCAGCAGCTCTGGACAGGGCTATTCACCCCTCCACTTT. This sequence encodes CASSSGQGYSPLHF.

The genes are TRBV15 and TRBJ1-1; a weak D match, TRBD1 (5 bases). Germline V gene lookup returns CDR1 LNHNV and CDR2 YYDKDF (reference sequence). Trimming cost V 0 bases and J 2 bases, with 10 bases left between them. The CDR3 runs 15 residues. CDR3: CATSRDLTVNTEAFF. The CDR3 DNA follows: TGTGCCACCAGCAGAGATCTGACAGTAAACACTGAAGCTTTCTTT. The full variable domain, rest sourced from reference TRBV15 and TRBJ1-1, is DAMVIQNPRYQVTQFGKPVTLSCSQTLNHNVMYWYQQKSSQAPKLLFHYYDKDFNNEADTPDNFQSRRPNTSFCFLDIRSPGLGDTAMYLCATSRDLTVNTEAFFGQGTRLTVV.

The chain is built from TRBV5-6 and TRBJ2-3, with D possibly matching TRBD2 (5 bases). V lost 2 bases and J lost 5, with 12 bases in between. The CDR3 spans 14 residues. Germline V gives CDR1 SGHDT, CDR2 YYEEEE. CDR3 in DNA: TGTGCCAGCAGCTTATTACCCGGGATAGATACGCAGTATTTT. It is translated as CASSLLPGIDTQYF.

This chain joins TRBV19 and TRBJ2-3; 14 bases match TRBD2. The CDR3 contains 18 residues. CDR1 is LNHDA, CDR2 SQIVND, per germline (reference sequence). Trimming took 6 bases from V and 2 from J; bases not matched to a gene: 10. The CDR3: CASRELGLAGGNTDTQYF. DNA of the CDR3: TGTGCCAGTAGAGAATTAGGACTAGCGGGAGGCAACACAGATACGCAGTATTTT. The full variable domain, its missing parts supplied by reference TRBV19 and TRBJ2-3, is DGGITQSPKYLFRKEGQNVTLSCEQNLNHDAMYWYRQDPGQGLRLIYYSQIVNDFQKGDIAEGYSVSREKKESFPLTVTSAQKNPTAFYLCASRELGLAGGNTDTQYFGPGTRLTVL.

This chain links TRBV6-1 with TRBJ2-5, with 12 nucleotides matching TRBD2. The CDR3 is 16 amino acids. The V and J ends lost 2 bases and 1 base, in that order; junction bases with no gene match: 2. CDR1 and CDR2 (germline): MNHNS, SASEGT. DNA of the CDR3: TGTGCCAGCAGTGAACTAGCGGGAGGGCCCCAAGAGACCCAGTACTTC. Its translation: CASSELAGGPQETQYF.

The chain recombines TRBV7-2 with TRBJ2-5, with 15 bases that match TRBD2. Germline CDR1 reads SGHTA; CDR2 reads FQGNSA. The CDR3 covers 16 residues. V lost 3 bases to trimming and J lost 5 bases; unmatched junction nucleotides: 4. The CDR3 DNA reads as TGTGCCAGCAGCTTCCGGACTAGCGGGGGGGAGGAGACCCAGTACTTC. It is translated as CASSFRTSGGEETQYF.

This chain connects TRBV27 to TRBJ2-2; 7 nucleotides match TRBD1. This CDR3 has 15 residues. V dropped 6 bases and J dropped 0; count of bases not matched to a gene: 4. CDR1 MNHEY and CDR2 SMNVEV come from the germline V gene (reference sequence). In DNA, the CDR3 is TGTGCCAGCAGACGGGACAGCACGAACACCGGGGAGCTGTTTTTT. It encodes CASRRDSTNTGELFF.

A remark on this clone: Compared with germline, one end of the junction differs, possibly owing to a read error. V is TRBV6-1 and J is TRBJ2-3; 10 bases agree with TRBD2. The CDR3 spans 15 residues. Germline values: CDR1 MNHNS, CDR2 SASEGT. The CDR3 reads CASSQAGGQGDTQYF. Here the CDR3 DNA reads TGTGCCAGCAGTCAAGCGGGAGGGCAGGGAGATACGCAGTATTTT.

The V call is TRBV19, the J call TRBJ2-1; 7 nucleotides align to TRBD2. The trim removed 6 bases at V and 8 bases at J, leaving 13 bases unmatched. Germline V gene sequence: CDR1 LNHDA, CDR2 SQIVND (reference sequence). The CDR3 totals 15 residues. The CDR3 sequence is CASSTGTTGVDEQFF. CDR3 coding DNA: TGTGCCAGTAGCACCGGGACTACGGGGGTGGATGAGCAGTTCTTC.

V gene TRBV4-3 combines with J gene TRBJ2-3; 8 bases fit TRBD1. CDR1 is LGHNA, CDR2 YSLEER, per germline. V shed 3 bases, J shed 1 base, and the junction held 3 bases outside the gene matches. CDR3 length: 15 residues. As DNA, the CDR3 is TGCGCCAGCAGCCAGGCGACAGGGGGCACAGATACGCAGTATTTT. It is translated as CASSQATGGTDTQYF.

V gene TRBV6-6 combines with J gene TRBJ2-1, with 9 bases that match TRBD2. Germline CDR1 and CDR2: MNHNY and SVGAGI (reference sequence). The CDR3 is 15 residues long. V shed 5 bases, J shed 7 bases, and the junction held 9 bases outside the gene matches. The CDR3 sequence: CASSPRRGGSNEQFF. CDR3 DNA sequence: TGTGCCAGCAGTCCCCGGCGGGGGGGTTCGAATGAGCAGTTCTTC.

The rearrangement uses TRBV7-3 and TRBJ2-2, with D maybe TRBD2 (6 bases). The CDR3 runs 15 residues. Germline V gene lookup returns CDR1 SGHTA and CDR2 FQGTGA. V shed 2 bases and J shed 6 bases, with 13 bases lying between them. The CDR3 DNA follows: TGTGCCAGCAGCTTACGCGGGGTTAAGGCCGGGGAGCTGTTTTTT. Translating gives CASSLRGVKAGELFF.

CDR3 sequence: CASSRDNYNQPQHF. The CDR3 DNA reads as TGTGCCAGCAGTAGGGACAACTACAATCAGCCCCAGCATTTT. The rearrangement links TRBV6-5 to TRBJ1-5; possibly TRBD1 for D (6 bases). Germline V gene data show CDR1 as MNHEY and CDR2 as SVGAGI. This CDR3 is 14 amino acids long. V gave up 5 bases and J gave up 3 bases, with 11 bases separating them.